This is a list of T cell receptor beta chains from one sample in a study of OX40 agonist ivuxolimab in advanced cancers. TCRdb keeps only in-frame clones here, not all; method: immunoSEQ multiplex PCR. The sample carries 50,000 to 75,000 clones, 91% recorded once. The specimen was CD4+ or CD8+ T cells sorted from blood, collected in a trial of the OX40 agonist ivuxolimab. These receptors all come from an adult with an advanced solid tumor such as melanoma, head and neck, liver or kidney cancer. CDR3s include the opening cysteine and the closing phenylalanine or tryptophan. Some rows have no size entry. The others give once, few or many, or a class for an expanded clone.

>.|TRBV7-9
CASLTGAEAFF
>.|TRBV28
CASSSGGWVDTGELFF
>.|TRBV27
CASSLGQNTEAFF
>.|TRBV6-1
CASSGLAYEQYF
>.|TRBV9
CASSPRAEWADTQYF
>.|TRBV5-6
CASTVGRSYNSPLHF
>.|TRBV4-1
CASSQDAKSSYEQYF
>.|TRBV6-1
CATESRRVEYF
>.|TRBV11-1
CASSLPSDFRETQYF
>.|TRBV11-2
CASSFGTRDGYTF
>.|TRBV9
CASTSVRKVLSPSNYGYTF
>.|TRBV19
CASSIDRTGFRGAFF
>once|TRBV4-1
CASSQVGQGFEQYF
>.|TRBV6-5
CASSYSGTGTTEAFF
>.|TRBV19
CASSTGLNYGYTF
>.|TRBV19
CASSTLQGSGQPQHF
>.|TRBV5-1
CASTSFEASTDTQYF
>.|TRBV4-1
CASSQVPDTQYF
>.|TRBV27
CASSGGYEQYF
>.|TRBV2
CASSGLAGAGEETQYF
>.|TRBV11-2
CASSLVTSGELFF
>.|TRBV6-1
CAISESPVVGNQPQHF
>.|TRBV11-2
CASSFVADTEAFF
>few|TRBV4-1
CASSPQRYGTEAFF
>.|TRBV7-9
CASSLLVSGAWEQYF
>.|TRBV6-5
CASSPTSGGINEQFF
>.|TRBV5-5
CASSYGLNYEQYF
>.|TRBV28
CARSWGPSSYEQYF
>.|TRBV27
CASRQGASTEAFF
>.|TRBV7-6
CASSFRGRVDEQYF
>.|TRBV29-1
CSVRQGEKLFF
>.|TRBV30
CAWSVHSTFPYNEQFF
>once|TRBV7-6
CASSWGLPAGPQETQYF
>.|TRBV5-1
CASSLSVGDEQYF
>.|TRBV6-1
CASSYSGSDGYTF
>.|TRBV13
CASSLAGMGYNEQFF
>.|TRBV15
CATSEGGKSYNEQFF
>.|TRBV5-1
CASSTSGVRQETQYF
>.|TRBV13
CASRLQGYEQYF
>.|TRBV10-3
CAISGLTGFSGNTIYF
>once|TRBV7-9
CASSSSERGNNEQFF
>.|TRBV6-1
CASSEGYAGGSYEQYF
>.|TRBV27
CASSFFPETQYF
>.|TRBV6-5
CASSYAGGGYEQYF
>.|TRBV7-9
CASSPPGGPGETQYF
>.|TRBV7-6
CASSSGTSTYEQYF
>.|TRBV6-5
CASSRGTDEQYF
>.|TRBV28
CASSFAGGAYEQYF
>.|TRBV9
CASSVDPEETQYF
>.|TRBV15
CATSRGMVANYGYTF
>.|TRBV6-1
CASSEDESGGRYEQFF
>.|TRBV2
CASSRTVSTEQYF